This paragraph covers one T cell receptor beta chain sequence. What it binds is not known. Germline V gives CDR1 SGHVS, CDR2 FQNEAQ. Trimming cost V 1 base and J 1 base, with 10 bases left between them. CDR3 length: 15 amino acids. TCRdb keeps only in-frame clones here, not all; method: immunoSEQ multiplex PCR. This table holds fewer than 1.6 million clones, around 98.5% found once. Within Nashville, Tennessee resided all donors, each a Caucasian adult. This specimen comes from a study of shared clonotypes between healthy human individuals. Findings and limits, study-wide: Naive subsets tended to show greater estimated richness than memory subsets. Clonotype sharing across donors was expected to vary with sequencing depth.

The sample taken for sequencing was naive CD4+ T cells sorted from blood. Documented subset: CD45RA+ positively selected. The clonotype was recovered from a man aged 30 to 45 in good health. The gene calls are TRBV7-8 and TRBJ2-5, with D perhaps TRBD1 (5 bases). The CDR3 region has the DNA TGTGCCAGCAGCTTAGAAGGGGCAGGCCAAGAGACCCAGTACTTC. Encoded protein: CASSLEGAGQETQYF.